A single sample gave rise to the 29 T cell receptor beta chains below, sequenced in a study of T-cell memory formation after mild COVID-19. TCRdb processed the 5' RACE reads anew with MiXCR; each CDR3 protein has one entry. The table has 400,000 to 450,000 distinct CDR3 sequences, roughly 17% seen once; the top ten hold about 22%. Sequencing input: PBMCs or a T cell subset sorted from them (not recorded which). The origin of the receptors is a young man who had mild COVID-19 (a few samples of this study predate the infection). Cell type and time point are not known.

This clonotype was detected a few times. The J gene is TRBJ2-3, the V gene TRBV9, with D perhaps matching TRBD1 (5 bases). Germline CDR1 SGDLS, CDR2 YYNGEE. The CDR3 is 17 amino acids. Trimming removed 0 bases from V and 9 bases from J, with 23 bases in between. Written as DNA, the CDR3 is TGTGCCAGCAGCGTAGCTCAGGGCCCCACCACGTCTTACACGCAGTATTTT. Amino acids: CASSVAQGPTTSYTQYF.

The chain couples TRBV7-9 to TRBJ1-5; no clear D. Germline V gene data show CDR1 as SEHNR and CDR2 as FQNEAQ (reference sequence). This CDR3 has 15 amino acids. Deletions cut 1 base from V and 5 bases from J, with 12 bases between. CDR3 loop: CASSLDSRQHQPQHF. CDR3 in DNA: TGTGCCAGCAGCTTAGATTCCAGGCAACATCAGCCCCAGCATTTT.

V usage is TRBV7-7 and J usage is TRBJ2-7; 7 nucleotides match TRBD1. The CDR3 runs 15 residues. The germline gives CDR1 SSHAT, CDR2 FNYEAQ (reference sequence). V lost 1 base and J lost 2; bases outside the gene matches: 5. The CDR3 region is CASSLGQGDTYEQYF. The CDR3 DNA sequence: TGTGCCAGCAGCTTAGGACAGGGCGATACCTACGAGCAGTACTTC.

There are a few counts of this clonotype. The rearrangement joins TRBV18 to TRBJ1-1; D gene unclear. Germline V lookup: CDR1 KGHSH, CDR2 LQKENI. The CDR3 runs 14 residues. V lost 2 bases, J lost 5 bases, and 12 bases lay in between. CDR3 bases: TGTGCCAGCTCACCAGTGAGGATCGGTACTGAAGCTTTCTTT. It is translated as CASSPVRIGTEAFF.

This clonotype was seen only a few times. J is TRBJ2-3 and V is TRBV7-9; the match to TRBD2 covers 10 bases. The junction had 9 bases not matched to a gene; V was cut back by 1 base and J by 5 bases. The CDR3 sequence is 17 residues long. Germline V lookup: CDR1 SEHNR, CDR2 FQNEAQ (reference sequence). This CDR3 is CASSLGVGLAGEDTQYF. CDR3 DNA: TGTGCCAGCAGCTTAGGAGTGGGGCTAGCGGGGGAAGATACGCAGTATTTT.

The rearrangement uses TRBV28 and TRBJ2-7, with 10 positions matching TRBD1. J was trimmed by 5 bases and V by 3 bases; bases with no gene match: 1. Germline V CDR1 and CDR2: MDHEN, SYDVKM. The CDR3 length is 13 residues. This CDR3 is CASSFGTGDEQYV. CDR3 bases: TGTGCCAGCAGTTTCGGGACAGGGGACGAGCAGTACGTC.

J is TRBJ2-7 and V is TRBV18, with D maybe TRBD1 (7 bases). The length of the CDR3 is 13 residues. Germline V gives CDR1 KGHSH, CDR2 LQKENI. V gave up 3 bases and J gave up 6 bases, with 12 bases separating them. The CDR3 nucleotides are TGTGCCAGCTCACCCCAGGGGGGCGGCGAGCAGTACGTC. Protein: CASSPQGGGEQYV.

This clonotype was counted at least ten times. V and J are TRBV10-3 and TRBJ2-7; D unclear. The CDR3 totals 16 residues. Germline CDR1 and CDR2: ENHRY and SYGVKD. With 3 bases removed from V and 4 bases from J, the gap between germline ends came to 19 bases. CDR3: CAISEPGAGATYEQYF. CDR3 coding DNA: TGTGCCATCAGTGAACCGGGTGCAGGAGCGACTTACGAGCAGTACTTC.

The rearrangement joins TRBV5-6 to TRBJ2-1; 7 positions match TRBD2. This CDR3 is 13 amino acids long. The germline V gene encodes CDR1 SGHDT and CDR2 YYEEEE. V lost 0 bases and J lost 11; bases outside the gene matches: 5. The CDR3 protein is CASSLGLARKQFF. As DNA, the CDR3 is TGTGCCAGCAGCTTGGGACTAGCACGAAAGCAGTTCTTC.

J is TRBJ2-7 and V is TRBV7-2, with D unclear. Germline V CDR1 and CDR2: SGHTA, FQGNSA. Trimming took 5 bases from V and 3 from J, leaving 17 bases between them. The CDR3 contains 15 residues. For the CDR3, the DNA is TGTGCCAGCAGCCTCCACGGAGCAGTCCTCTACGAGCAGTACTTC. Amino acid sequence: CASSLHGAVLYEQYF.

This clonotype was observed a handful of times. CDR3 nucleotides: TGTGCCAGCTTTTCCATTTTGGCGGGGGGCACAGATACGCAGTATTTT. Translated: CASFSILAGGTDTQYF. The chain is built from TRBV2 and TRBJ2-3; 7 bases map to TRBD2. V was clipped by 8 bases and J by 1 base; unmatched bases: 12. The CDR3 totals 16 residues. Germline V gives CDR1 SNHLY, CDR2 FYNNEI.

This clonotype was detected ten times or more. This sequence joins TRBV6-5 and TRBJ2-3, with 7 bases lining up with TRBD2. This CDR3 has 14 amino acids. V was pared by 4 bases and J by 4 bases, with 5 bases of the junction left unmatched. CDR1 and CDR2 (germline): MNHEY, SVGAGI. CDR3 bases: TGTGCCAGCAGTTGGCGGGGGTTACCAGATACGCAGTATTTT. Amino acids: CASSWRGLPDTQYF.

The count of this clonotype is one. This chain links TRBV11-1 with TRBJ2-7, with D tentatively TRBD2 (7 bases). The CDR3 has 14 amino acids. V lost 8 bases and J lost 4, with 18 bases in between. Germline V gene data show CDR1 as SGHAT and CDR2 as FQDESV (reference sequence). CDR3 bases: TGTGCCAGCGGCCAAGACGGGGGGCCGTACGAGCAGTACTTC. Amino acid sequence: CASGQDGGPYEQYF.

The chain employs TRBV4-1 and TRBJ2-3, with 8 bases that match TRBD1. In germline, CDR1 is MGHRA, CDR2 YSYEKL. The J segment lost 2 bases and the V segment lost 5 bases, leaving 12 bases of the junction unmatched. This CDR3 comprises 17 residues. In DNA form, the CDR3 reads TGCGCCAGCAGCTCTCAGCCCGGGACAGGATTCACAGATACGCAGTATTTT. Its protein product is CASSSQPGTGFTDTQYF.

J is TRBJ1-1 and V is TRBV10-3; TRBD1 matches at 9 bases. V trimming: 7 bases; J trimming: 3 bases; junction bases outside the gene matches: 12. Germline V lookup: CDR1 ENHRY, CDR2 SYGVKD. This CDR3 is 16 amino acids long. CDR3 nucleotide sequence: TGTGCCATCAACAAACAGGGGGCGGTTTCGGACACTGAAGCTTTCTTT. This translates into CAINKQGAVSDTEAFF.

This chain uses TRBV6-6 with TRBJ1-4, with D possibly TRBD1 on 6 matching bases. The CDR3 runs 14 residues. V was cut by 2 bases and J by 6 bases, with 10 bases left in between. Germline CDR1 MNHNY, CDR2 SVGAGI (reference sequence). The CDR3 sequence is CASSYGQGYEKLFF. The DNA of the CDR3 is TGTGCCAGCAGTTACGGGCAGGGGTATGAAAAACTGTTTTTT.

This CDR3 reads CASSQVLGSDGYTF. The CDR3 DNA reads as TGCGCCAGCAGCCAAGTCCTGGGTTCGGATGGCTACACCTTC. V usage is TRBV4-3 and J usage is TRBJ1-2; no clear D gene. Per germline, CDR1 LGHNA and CDR2 YSLEER. CDR3 length: 14 amino acids. With 1 base removed from V and 6 bases from J, the gap between germline ends came to 12 bases.

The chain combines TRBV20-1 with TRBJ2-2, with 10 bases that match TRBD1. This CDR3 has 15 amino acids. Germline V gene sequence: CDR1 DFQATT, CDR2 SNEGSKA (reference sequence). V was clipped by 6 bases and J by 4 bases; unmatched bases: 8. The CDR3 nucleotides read TGCAGTGCAAACCGGGACAGGGGTTCCACCGGGGAGCTGTTTTTT. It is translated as CSANRDRGSTGELFF.

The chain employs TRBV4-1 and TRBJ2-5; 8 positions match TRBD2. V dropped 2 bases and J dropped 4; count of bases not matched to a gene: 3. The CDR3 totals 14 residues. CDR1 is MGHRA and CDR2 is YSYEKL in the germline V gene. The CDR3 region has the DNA TGCGCCAGCAGCCAATCGGGGGGGCCAGAGACCCAGTACTTC. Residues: CASSQSGGPETQYF.

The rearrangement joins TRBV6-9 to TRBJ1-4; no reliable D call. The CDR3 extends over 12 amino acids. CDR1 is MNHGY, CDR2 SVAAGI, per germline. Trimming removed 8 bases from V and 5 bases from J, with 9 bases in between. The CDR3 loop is CASAGLNEKLFF. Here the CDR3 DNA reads TGTGCCAGCGCAGGCCTCAATGAAAAACTGTTTTTT.

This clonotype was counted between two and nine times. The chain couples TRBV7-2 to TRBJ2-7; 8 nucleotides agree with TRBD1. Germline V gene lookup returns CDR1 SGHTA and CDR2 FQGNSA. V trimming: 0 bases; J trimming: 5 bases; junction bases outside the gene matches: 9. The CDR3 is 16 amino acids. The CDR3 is CASSLARQGFTHEQYF. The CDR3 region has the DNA TGTGCCAGCAGCTTAGCCCGACAGGGGTTTACCCACGAGCAGTACTTC.

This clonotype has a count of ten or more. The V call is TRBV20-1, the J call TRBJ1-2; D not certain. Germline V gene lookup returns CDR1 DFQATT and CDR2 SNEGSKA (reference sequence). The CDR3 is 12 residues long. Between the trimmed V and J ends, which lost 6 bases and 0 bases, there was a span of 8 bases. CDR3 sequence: CSAAGSNYGYTF. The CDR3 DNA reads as TGCAGTGCAGCAGGATCTAACTATGGCTACACCTTC.

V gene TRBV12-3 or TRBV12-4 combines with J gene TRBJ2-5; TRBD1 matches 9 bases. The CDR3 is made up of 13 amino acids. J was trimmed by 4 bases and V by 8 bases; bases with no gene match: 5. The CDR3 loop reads CASGDRAGETQYF. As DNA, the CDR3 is TGTGCCAGCGGGGACAGGGCAGGAGAGACCCAGTACTTC.

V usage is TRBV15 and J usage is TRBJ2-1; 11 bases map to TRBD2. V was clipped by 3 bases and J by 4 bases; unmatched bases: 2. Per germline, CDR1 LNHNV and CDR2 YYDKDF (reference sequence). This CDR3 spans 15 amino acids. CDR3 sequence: CATSRTSGEYNEQFF. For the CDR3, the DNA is TGTGCCACCAGCAGGACTAGCGGGGAGTACAATGAGCAGTTCTTC.

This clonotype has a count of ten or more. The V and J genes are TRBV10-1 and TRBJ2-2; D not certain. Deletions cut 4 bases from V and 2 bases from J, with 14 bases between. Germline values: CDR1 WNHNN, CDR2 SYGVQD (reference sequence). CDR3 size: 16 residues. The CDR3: CASSATLDLNTGELFF. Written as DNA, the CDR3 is TGCGCCAGCAGTGCCACACTGGACCTAAACACCGGGGAGCTGTTTTTT.

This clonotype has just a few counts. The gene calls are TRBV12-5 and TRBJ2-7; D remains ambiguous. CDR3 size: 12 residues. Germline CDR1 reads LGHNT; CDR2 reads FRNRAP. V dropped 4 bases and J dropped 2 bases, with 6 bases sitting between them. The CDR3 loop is CASGSLTYEQYF. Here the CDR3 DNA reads TGTGCTAGTGGTTCCTTGACCTACGAGCAGTACTTC.

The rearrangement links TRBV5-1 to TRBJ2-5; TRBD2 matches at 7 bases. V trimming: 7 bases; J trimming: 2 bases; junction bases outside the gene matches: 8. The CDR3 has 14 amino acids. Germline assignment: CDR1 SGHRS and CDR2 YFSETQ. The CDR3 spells CASSWEGLQETQYF. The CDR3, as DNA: TGCGCCAGCTCTTGGGAGGGGCTTCAAGAGACCCAGTACTTC. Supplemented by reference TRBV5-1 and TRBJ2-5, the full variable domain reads KAGVTQTPRYLIKTRGQQVTLSCSPISGHRSVSWYQQTPGQGLQFLFEYFSETQRNKGNFPGRFSGRQFSNSRSEMNVSTLELGDSALYLCASSWEGLQETQYFGPGTRLLVL.

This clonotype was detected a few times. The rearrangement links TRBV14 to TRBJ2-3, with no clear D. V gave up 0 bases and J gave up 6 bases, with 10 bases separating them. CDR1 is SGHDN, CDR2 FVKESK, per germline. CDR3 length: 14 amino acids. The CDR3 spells CASSQDPAFDTQYF. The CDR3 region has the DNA TGTGCCAGCAGCCAAGATCCTGCTTTTGATACGCAGTATTTT.

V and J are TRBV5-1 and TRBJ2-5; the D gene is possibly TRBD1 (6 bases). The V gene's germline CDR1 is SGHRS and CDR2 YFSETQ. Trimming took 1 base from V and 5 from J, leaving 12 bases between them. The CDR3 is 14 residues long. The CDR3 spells CASSLLAGDETQYF. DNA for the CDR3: TGCGCCAGCAGCTTGCTGGCAGGGGACGAGACCCAGTACTTC. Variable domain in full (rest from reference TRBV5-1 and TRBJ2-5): KAGVTQTPRYLIKTRGQQVTLSCSPISGHRSVSWYQQTPGQGLQFLFEYFSETQRNKGNFPGRFSGRQFSNSRSEMNVSTLELGDSALYLCASSLLAGDETQYFGPGTRLLVL.